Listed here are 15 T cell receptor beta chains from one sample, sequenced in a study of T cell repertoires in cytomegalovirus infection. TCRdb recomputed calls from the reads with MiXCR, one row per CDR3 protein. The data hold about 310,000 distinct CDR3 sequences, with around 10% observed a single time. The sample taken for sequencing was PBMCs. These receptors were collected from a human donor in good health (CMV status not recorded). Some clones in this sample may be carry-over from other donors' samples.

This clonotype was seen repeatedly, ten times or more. Here the CDR3 DNA reads TGTGCCAGCAGTTTATCAATGGGGTCGAGGGCCAAGGGGAGCTCCTACGAGCAGTACTTC. The encoded protein is CASSLSMGSRAKGSSYEQYF. This chain connects TRBV12-3 or TRBV12-4 to TRBJ2-7, with D perhaps matching TRBD1 or TRBD2 (5 bases each). Trimming stripped 2 bases from V and 0 bases from J, with 26 bases between. The CDR3 spans 20 residues.

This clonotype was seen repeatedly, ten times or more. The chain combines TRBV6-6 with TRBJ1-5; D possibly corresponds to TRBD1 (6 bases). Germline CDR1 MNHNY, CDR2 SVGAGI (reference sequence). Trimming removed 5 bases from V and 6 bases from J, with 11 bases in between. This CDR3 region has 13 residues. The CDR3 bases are TGTGCCAGCAGTAAACAGGGTGGTCAGCCCCAGCATTTT. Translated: CASSKQGGQPQHF.

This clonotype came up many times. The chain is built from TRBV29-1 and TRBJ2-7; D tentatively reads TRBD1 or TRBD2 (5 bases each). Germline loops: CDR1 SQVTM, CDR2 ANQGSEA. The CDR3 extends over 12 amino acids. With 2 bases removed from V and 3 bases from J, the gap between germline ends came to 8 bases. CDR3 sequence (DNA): TGCAGCGTTGAATCAGGGAGCTACGAGCAGTACTTC. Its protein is CSVESGSYEQYF.

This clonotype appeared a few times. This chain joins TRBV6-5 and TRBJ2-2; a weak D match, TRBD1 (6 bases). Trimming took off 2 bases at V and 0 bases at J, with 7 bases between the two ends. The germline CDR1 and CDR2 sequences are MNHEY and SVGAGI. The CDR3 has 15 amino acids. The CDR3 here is CASSYNRANTGELFF. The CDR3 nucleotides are TGTGCCAGCAGTTACAACAGGGCGAACACCGGGGAGCTGTTTTTT.

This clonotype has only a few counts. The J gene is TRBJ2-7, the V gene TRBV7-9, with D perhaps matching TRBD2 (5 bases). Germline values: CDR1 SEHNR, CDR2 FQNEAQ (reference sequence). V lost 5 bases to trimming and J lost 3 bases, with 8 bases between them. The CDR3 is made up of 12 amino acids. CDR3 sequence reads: CASSGAVYEQYF. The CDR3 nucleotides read TGTGCCAGCAGCGGAGCGGTCTACGAGCAGTACTTC.

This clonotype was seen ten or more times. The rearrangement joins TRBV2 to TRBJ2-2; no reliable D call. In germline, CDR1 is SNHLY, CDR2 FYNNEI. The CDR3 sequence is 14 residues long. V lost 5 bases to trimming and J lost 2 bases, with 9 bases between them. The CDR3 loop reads CASSQRSNTGELFF. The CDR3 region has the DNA TGTGCCAGCAGTCAACGCAGTAACACCGGGGAGCTGTTTTTT.

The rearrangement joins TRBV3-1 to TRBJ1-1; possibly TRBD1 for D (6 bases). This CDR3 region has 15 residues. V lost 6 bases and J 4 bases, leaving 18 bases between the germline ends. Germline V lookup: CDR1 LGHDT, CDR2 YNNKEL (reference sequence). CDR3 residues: CASRGGRGFGTEAFF. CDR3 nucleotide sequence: TGTGCCAGCAGAGGGGGGAGGGGGTTTGGCACTGAAGCTTTCTTT.

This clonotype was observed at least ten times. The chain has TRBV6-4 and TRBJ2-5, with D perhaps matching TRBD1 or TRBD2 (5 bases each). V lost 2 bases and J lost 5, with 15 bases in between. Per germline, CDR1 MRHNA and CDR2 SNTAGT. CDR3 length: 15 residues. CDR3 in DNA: TGTGCCAGCAGTGACCGCGTCTTATGGGGGGAGACCCAGTACTTC. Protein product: CASSDRVLWGETQYF.

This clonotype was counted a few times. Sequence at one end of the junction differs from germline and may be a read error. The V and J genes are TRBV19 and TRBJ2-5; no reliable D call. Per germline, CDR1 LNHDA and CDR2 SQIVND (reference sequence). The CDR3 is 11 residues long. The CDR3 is CASSDQVTQYF. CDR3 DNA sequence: TGTGCCAGTAGTGATCAAGTGACCCAGTACTTC.

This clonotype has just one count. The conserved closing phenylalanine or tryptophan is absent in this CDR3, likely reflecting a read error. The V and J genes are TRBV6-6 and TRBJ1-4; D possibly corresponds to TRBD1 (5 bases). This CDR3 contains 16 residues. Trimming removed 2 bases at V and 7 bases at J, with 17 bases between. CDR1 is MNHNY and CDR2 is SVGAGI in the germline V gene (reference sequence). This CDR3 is CASSYGDSSQSEKLFI. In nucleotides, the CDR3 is TGTGCCAGCAGTTACGGAGACAGCTCTCAAAGTGAAAAACTGTTTATT.

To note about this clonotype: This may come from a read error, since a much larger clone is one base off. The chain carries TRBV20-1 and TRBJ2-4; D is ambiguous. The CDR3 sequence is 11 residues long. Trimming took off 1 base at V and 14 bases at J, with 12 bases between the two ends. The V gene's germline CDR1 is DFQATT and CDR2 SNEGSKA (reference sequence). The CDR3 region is CSARGGSFEYF. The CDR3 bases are TGCAGTGCTAGAGGGGGATCGTTTGAGTACTTC.

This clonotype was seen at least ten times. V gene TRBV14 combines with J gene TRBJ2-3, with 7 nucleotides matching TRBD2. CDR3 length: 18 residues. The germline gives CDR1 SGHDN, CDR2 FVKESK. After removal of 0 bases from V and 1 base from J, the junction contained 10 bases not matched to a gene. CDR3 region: CASSQEGPRGVRTDTQYF. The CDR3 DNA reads TGTGCCAGCAGCCAAGAGGGCCCTCGGGGGGTCCGCACAGATACGCAGTATTTT. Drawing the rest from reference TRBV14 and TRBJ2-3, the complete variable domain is EAGVTQFPSHSVIEKGQTVTLRCDPISGHDNLYWYRRVMGKEIKFLLHFVKESKQDESGMPNNRFLAERTGGTYSTLKVQPAELEDSGVYFCASSQEGPRGVRTDTQYFGPGTRLTVL.

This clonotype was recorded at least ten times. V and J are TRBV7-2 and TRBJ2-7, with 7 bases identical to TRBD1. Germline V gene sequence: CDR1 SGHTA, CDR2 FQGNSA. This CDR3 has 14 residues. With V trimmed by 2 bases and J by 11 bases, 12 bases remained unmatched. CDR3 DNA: TGTGCCAGCAGCTTAAGGGAAGGGGGCGAACACAAGTACGTC. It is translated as CASSLREGGEHKYV.

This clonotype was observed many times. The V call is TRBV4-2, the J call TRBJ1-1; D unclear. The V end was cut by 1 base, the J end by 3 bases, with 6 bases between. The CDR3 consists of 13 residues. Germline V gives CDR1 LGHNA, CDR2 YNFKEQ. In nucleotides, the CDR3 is TGTGCCAGCAGCCAAGCCGGGGACACTGAAGCTTTCTTT. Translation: CASSQAGDTEAFF.

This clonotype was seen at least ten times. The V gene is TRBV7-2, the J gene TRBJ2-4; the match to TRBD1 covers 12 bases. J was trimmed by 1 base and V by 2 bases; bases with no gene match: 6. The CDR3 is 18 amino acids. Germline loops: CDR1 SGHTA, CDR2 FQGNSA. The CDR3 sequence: CASSLTGTGGRAKNIQYF. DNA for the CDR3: TGTGCCAGCAGCTTAACCGGGACAGGGGGCCGGGCCAAAAACATTCAGTACTTC.